What follows are 6 T cell receptor beta chains derived from one specimen sequenced in a study of response to subunit inactivated influenza vaccine. Each CDR3 protein gets one entry after TCRdb re-called the RT-PCR reads with MiXCR. Of around 480,000 distinct CDR3 sequences listed, about 10% are singletons. The material was PBMCs from blood, obtained about 40 days after vaccination. The receptors come from a man aged 45-65 years who received an inactivated influenza vaccine.

This clonotype has more than one count but fewer than ten. This sequence joins TRBV7-2 and TRBJ2-2, with unresolved D. Germline-derived CDR1 and CDR2 are SGHTA and FQGNSA. Trimming took 5 bases from V and 4 from J, leaving 14 bases between them. The CDR3 is 15 amino acids. CDR3 region: CASSPDSRSTGELFF. CDR3 in DNA: TGTGCCAGCAGCCCGGATAGCAGGAGCACCGGGGAGCTGTTTTTT.

This clonotype was detected only a few times. The rearrangement links TRBV5-1 to TRBJ2-3, with 8 bases lining up with TRBD2. This CDR3 region has 15 residues. Germline lookup yields CDR1 SGHRS and CDR2 YFSETQ. Losses at the gene ends were 4 bases for V and 2 bases for J; bases not matched to a gene: 6. The CDR3 coding sequence is TGCGCCAGCAGCCTCGGGGGGGTTAACACAGATACGCAGTATTTT. As protein: CASSLGGVNTDTQYF.

The gene calls are TRBV20-1 and TRBJ1-1; tentatively, D is TRBD1 (5 bases). Germline V gene sequence: CDR1 DFQATT, CDR2 SNEGSKA (reference sequence). CDR3 size: 13 residues. V was clipped by 3 bases and J by 0 bases, with 8 bases between them. CDR3 bases: TGCAGTGCTAGCTCAGGGATGAACACTGAAGCTTTCTTT. As protein: CSASSGMNTEAFF.

In this sample, this clonotype turned up many times. V gene TRBV4-1 combines with J gene TRBJ2-1; 12 bases fit TRBD2. V dropped 4 bases and J dropped 0; count of bases not matched to a gene: 7. Looked up from germline, CDR1 is MGHRA and CDR2 is YSYEKL. This CDR3 contains 18 residues. Here the CDR3 DNA reads TGCGCCAGCAGCCTTAGGACTAGCGGGGCTCCCTCCTACAATGAGCAGTTCTTC. It codes for CASSLRTSGAPSYNEQFF.

This clonotype was seen a handful of times. The chain couples TRBV27 to TRBJ2-1; 12 bases match TRBD2. V shed 4 bases, J shed 7 bases, and the junction held 5 bases outside the gene matches. Germline V gives CDR1 MNHEY, CDR2 SMNVEV (reference sequence). This CDR3 has 15 residues. The CDR3 DNA reads as TGTGCCAGCAGTTCTAGCGGGAGGGGAATTAATGAGCAGTTCTTC. Its translation: CASSSSGRGINEQFF.

This clonotype was found a few times. The rearrangement links TRBV20-1 to TRBJ2-7, with 7 nucleotides matching TRBD1. CDR3 length: 14 residues. Losses at the gene ends were 3 bases for V and 2 bases for J; bases not matched to a gene: 7. Germline assignment: CDR1 DFQATT and CDR2 SNEGSKA (reference sequence). CDR3 amino acids: CSARRQGNTYEQYF. The CDR3 bases are TGCAGTGCTAGGCGACAGGGCAACACCTACGAGCAGTACTTC.